This TCR beta chain came from a study of early T cells in non-severe SARS-CoV-2 infection. Study context: Sequencing input comprised bulk RNA from unsorted whole blood; chain pairing was not available.

Study-level results: Matching results from VDJdb favored anti-spike CD8 responses, leaving private and CD4 specificities undetected.

This clonotype turned up a few times. Its antigen is currently unknown. Individual cDNA molecules were tagged with unique molecular identifiers, the study reported. TCRdb re-analysed the 5' RACE reads in MiXCR, keeping a single row per CDR3 protein. Here the sample spans some 76,000 distinct CDR3 sequences, roughly 15% being singletons. This receptor was identified in an adult who was a healthcare worker with PCR-confirmed SARS-CoV-2 infection or an uninfected control (not recorded which). Sequencing used whole blood.

The CDR3 is CASSLEGTGAYEQYF. The CDR3 coding sequence is TGTGCCAGCAGCTTGGAAGGGACAGGGGCTTACGAGCAGTACTTC. The chain joins TRBV5-6 to TRBJ2-7, with 10 bases fitting TRBD1. V was pared by 0 bases and J by 4 bases, with 4 bases of the junction left unmatched. Germline assignment: CDR1 SGHDT and CDR2 YYEEEE. The CDR3 is 15 amino acids.